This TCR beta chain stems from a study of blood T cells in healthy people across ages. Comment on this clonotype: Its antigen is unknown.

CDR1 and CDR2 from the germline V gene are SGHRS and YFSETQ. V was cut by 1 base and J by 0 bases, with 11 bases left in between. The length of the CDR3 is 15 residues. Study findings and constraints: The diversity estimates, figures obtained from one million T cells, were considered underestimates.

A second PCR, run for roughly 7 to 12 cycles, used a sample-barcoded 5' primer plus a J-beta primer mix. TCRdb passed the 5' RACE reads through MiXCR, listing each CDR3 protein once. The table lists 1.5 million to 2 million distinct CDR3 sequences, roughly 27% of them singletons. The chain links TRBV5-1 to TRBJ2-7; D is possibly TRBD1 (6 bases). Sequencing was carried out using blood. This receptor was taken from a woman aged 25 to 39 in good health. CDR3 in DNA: TGCGCCAGCAGCTTGAGGGGGATACACTCCTACGAGCAGTACTTC. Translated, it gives CASSLRGIHSYEQYF.